The source of this T cell receptor beta chain is a study of early T cells in non-severe SARS-CoV-2 infection (dated by TCRdb to about 2021). In the study overall: Because TCR sequencing relied on bulk RNA taken from unsorted whole blood, pairing of alpha and beta chains was not possible.

Taken from the germline V gene, the CDR1 and CDR2 loops are SGHRS and YFSETQ. Spanning cysteine to phenylalanine, the CDR3 consists of 13 amino acids. Kept here is only the CDR3 DNA, which spans 39 bases and is read in frame from base 1. Deletion took 4 bases off V and 5 bases off J, with a span of 10 bases between the germline ends. Set within a cohort of healthcare workers in London, UK, this nested case-control study involved weekly PCR testing of nasopharyngeal swabs along with blood sampling. Between 23 and 31 March 2020, the week of the UK lockdown, healthcare workers were enrolled and then followed up weekly for as long as 16 weeks. Beyond this particular receptor, the publication reports: VDJdb matching was skewed toward anti-spike CD8 responses and likely underestimated virus-specific expansions, missing private and CD4 specificities.

Library preparation employed 5' RACE. Data came from a NextSeq 500. To correct for sequencing error and PCR bias, the TCR library protocol tagged individual cDNA molecules with unique molecular identifiers. TCR alpha and beta chains were both sequenced, and the abundances of alpha and beta sequences in each sample were closely correlated with each other. As for how the authors treated the data: Decombinator V4 was used to perform V gene, J gene and CDR3 annotation of TCR sequences. TCRs were defined as expanded if a significant change between any two time points was detected under a Poisson model with p below 0.0001. Abundances of TCRs were expressed as counts per million after normalisation to the total number of TCRs sequenced in each sample. TRAV1-2 paired with TRAJ12, TRAJ20 or TRAJ33 defined MAIT TCRs, while TRAV10 paired with TRAJ18 defined iNKT TCRs. VDJdb, accessed 1 November 2021, was searched for CMV, EBV and SARS-CoV-2 annotated TCRs, with TCRs annotated for multiple antigens excluded. The raw public data were reprocessed by TCRdb itself: fastp quality trimming at Q25, MiXCR clonotype calling, in-frame beta chains only. Each record represents a unique CDR3 protein, reported with the most common genes and DNA among its rows. The V and J calls and clone size are TCRdb's, not the authors'. This sample gives around 34,000 distinct CDR3 sequences in total; 4.5% to 5.5% of them show up just once. Together, the top ten hold 15% to 20% of the sample.

This clonotype was counted many times. The antigen it binds to is not known. No base quality information exists; no much larger clone differs at one position. The sequence derives from an adult who was a healthcare worker with PCR-confirmed SARS-CoV-2 infection or an uninfected control (not recorded which). The chain joins TRBV5-1 to TRBJ2-1, and TRBD1 may be the D gene, going by 5 matching bases. Sequenced material: whole blood. The DNA sequence is given as TGCGCCAGCAGCGTTGACAGAGACAATGAGCAGTTCTTC. Translation gives CASSVDRDNEQFF. Outside the CDR3, residues come from the reference TRBV5-1 and TRBJ2-1 proteins, so the full variable domain is: KAGVTQTPRYLIKTRGQQVTLSCSPISGHRSVSWYQQTPGQGLQFLFEYFSETQRNKGNFPGRFSGRQFSNSRSEMNVSTLELGDSALYLCASSVDRDNEQFFGPGTRLTVL.